This TCR beta chain came from a study of T-cell memory formation after mild COVID-19. Whole-study context: For the most part, TCR clusters were specific to one donor.

V lost 3 bases, J lost 7 bases, and 7 bases stayed unmatched. Germline loops: CDR1 SGHRS, CDR2 YFSETQ. The CDR3 totals 15 residues. Study outcomes and limitations: The SARS-CoV-2 specificity of second-wave clones reaching peak at day 37 remained unverified. Clones that got smaller from day 15 to 85 had even CD4/CD8, while clones growing later tipped toward CD4+. CD4+ clones that contracted lay mainly in CM and EM; CD8+ ones lay in EMRA.

TCRdb re-derived calls from the 5' RACE reads in MiXCR, one entry per CDR3 protein. Among around 530,000 distinct CDR3 sequences listed, about a fifth were seen once. This clonotype was counted between two and nine times. No antigen is known for it. The receptor was derived from an adult woman who had mild COVID-19 (a few samples of this study predate the infection). Cell type and time point are not known. The rearrangement uses TRBV5-1 and TRBJ1-6; 7 positions agree with TRBD1. Material for sequencing was PBMCs or a T cell subset sorted from them (not recorded which). The CDR3 spells CASSYSDRSNSPLHF. CDR3 coding DNA: TGCGCCAGCAGCTACTCGGACAGGTCGAATTCACCCCTCCACTTT.